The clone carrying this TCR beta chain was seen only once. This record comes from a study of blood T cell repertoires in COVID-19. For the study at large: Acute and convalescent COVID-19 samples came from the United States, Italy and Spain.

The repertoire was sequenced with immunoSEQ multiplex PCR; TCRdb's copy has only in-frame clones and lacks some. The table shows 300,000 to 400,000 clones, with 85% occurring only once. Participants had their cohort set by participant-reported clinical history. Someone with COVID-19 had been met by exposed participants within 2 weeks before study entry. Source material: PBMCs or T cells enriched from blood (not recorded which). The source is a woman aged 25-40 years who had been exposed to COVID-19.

CDR3 loop: CSASRLGDSKDTQYF. DNA for the CDR3: TGCAGTGCTAGTCGGCTAGGGGACTCCAAAGATACGCAGTATTTT. This rearrangement joins TRBV20-1 to TRBJ2-3, with D perhaps TRBD2 (6 bases). Germline V gives CDR1 DFQATT, CDR2 SNEGSKA (reference sequence). The V end was cut by 3 bases, the J end by 5 bases, with 18 bases between. This CDR3 is 15 amino acids long.